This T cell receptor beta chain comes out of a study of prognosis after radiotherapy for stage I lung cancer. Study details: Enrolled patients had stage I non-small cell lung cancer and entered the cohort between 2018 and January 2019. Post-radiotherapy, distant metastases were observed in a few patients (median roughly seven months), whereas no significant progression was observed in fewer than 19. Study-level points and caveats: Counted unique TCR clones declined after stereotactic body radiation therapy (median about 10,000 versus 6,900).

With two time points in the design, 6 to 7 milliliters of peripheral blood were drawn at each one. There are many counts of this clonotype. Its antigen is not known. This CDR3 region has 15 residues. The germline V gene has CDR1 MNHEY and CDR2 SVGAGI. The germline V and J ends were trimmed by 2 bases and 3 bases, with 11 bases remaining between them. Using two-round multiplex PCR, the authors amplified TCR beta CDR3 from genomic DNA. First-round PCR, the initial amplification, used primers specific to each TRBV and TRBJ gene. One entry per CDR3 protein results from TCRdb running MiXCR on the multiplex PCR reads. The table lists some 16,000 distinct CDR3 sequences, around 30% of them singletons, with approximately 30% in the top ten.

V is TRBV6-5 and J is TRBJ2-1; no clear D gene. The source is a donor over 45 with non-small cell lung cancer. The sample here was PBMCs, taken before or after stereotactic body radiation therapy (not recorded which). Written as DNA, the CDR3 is TGTGCCAGCAGTTACCCCCGTGGCAGCTACAATGAGCAGTTCTTC. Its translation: CASSYPRGSYNEQFF.